These 26 T cell receptor beta chains originate from one sample sequenced in a study of monozygotic twins with inflammatory bowel disease. After re-calling the 5' RACE reads, TCRdb lists one entry per CDR3 protein, DNA absent. The listing records about 150,000 distinct CDR3 sequences. Sequenced: blood. These receptors were obtained from a human donor with ulcerative colitis or Crohn's disease, or a healthy co-twin of an affected twin (not recorded which).

The chain recombines TRBV6-6 with TRBJ1-2. The germline CDR1 and CDR2 sequences are MNHNY and SVGAGI (reference sequence). The length of the CDR3 is 13 residues. CDR3 residues: CASSRTANYGYTF.

The rearrangement links TRBV7-9 to TRBJ2-7. Germline V gene sequence: CDR1 SEHNR, CDR2 FQNEAQ (reference sequence). The CDR3 sequence is 13 residues long. The CDR3 region is CASSWREFYEQYF. Drawing the rest from reference TRBV7-9 and TRBJ2-7, the complete variable domain is DTGVSQNPRHKITKRGQNVTFRCDPISEHNRLYWYRQTLGQGPEFLTYFQNEAQLEKSRLLSDRFSAERPKGSFSTLEIQRTEQGDSAMYLCASSWREFYEQYFGPGTRLTVT.

This CDR3 is CASSYDMTTAGNTIYF. The rearrangement links TRBV7-8 to TRBJ1-3. This CDR3 comprises 16 residues. Germline V gene sequence: CDR1 SGHVS, CDR2 FQNEAQ. The variable domain in full, with the rest retrieved from reference TRBV7-8 and TRBJ1-3, is GAGVSQSPRYKVAKRGQDVALRCDPISGHVSLFWYQQALGQGPEFLTYFQNEAQLDKSGLPSDRFFAERPEGSVSTLKIQRTQQEDSAVYLCASSYDMTTAGNTIYFGEGSWLTVV.

V gene TRBV5-1 combines with J gene TRBJ2-7. The CDR3 spans 13 residues. CDR1 SGHRS and CDR2 YFSETQ come from the germline V gene. CDR3 region: CASSLRSSPEQYF.

The chain couples TRBV20-1 to TRBJ2-1; TCRdb reports TRBD2, a call that lacks DNA to check it against. Germline V gene data show CDR1 as DFQATT and CDR2 as SNEGSKA (reference sequence). The CDR3 consists of 15 residues. The CDR3 spells CSSVTSGRGNNEQFF.

The rearrangement joins TRBV6-1 to TRBJ2-2; TCRdb proposes TRBD2, but this gene call is untestable without DNA. This CDR3 is built from 18 residues. Germline V CDR1 and CDR2: MNHNS, SASEGT. The CDR3 region is CASSVGGLAGGNTGELFF.

The rearrangement uses TRBV4-3 and TRBJ1-1. This CDR3 comprises 16 residues. CDR1 is LGHNA, CDR2 YSLEER, per germline. CDR3 in amino acids: CASSHALGVENTEAFF.

This chain joins TRBV4-1 and TRBJ2-6; TCRdb selects TRBD1, and the lack of DNA leaves this call unchecked. The CDR3 has 16 amino acids. CDR1 and CDR2 (germline): MGHRA, YSYEKL. This CDR3 reads CASSQEPLSGANVLTF.

V is TRBV18 and J is TRBJ1-4; as DNA is missing, the TRBD1 call by TCRdb cannot be tested. The CDR3 totals 21 residues. Germline CDR1 and CDR2: KGHSH and LQKENI. The CDR3 loop reads CASSPPMRGPGTGITNEKLFF. Full variable domain (outside the CDR3, taken from reference TRBV18 and TRBJ1-4): NAGVMQNPRHLVRRRGQEARLRCSPMKGHSHVYWYRQLPEEGLKFMVYLQKENIIDESGMPKERFSAEFPKEGPSILRIQQVVRGDSAAYFCASSPPMRGPGTGITNEKLFFGSGTQLSVL.

The gene calls are TRBV5-1 and TRBJ1-5. This CDR3 has 15 amino acids. Germline V gene lookup returns CDR1 SGHRS and CDR2 YFSETQ. CDR3 in amino acids: CASSLDPASNQPQHF.

The chain has TRBV20-1 and TRBJ2-3; TCRdb gives TRBD1 as the D gene, but with no DNA this cannot be confirmed. This CDR3 contains 14 residues. Germline CDR1 and CDR2: DFQATT and SNEGSKA (reference sequence). This chain's CDR3 is CSARGGAGADTQYF.

V usage is TRBV6-1 and J usage is TRBJ2-1; without DNA, the TCRdb call of TRBD2 cannot be checked. Germline CDR1 reads MNHNS; CDR2 reads SASEGT. The CDR3 is made up of 15 amino acids. CDR3 in amino acids: CASSLLAGVRGEQFF.

The chain carries TRBV24-1 and TRBJ1-1; no DNA is available, so the TRBD1 call from TCRdb remains unchecked. The CDR3 runs to 13 residues. The germline V gene encodes CDR1 KGHDR and CDR2 SFDVKD. CDR3 sequence reads: CATSGRFDSEAFF.

V usage is TRBV20-1 and J usage is TRBJ1-1; TCRdb indicates TRBD1, and absent DNA this call remains unverified. The CDR3 is 11 amino acids. Germline CDR1 DFQATT, CDR2 SNEGSKA (reference sequence). Here the CDR3 reads CSARAGSGAFF.

The CDR3 region is CASSFDGNTIYF. The rearrangement links TRBV11-2 to TRBJ1-3. The CDR3 is 12 amino acids. The V gene's germline CDR1 is SGHAT and CDR2 FQNNGV.

V and J are TRBV20-1 and TRBJ2-5. Germline CDR1 and CDR2: DFQATT and SNEGSKA (reference sequence). This CDR3 has 14 amino acids. The CDR3 loop is CSARERPKPETQYF.

The chain joins TRBV4-2 to TRBJ2-6; checking the TCRdb D call of TRBD1 is not possible without DNA. CDR1 LGHNA and CDR2 YNFKEQ come from the germline V gene. The CDR3 totals 17 residues. CDR3 amino acids: CASSQAQGRSGANVLTF.

This chain joins TRBV20-1 and TRBJ1-2. The germline V gene has CDR1 DFQATT and CDR2 SNEGSKA (reference sequence). This CDR3 contains 13 residues. The CDR3 spells CSASWTGDYGYTF.

The V call is TRBV12-3 or TRBV12-4, the J call TRBJ2-7; TCRdb outputs TRBD1, but without DNA this stays unchecked. The CDR3 is 13 residues long. CDR3: CASSFDRYYEQYF.

The rearrangement joins TRBV3-1 to TRBJ2-7; without DNA, the TCRdb call of TRBD1 cannot be checked. CDR3 length: 14 residues. The V gene's germline CDR1 is LGHDT and CDR2 YNNKEL (reference sequence). Here the CDR3 reads CASSSGTGTYEQYF.

This chain joins TRBV9 and TRBJ2-1; TCRdb's D call, TRBD1, is unchecked because there is no DNA. CDR1 is SGDLS, CDR2 YYNGEE, per germline. The CDR3 has 15 residues. The CDR3 here is CASSAPVRNEVEQFF.

The V gene is TRBV7-2, the J gene TRBJ2-7; the D call from TCRdb, TRBD1, cannot be confirmed without DNA. Germline V gives CDR1 SGHTA, CDR2 FQGNSA. The CDR3 contains 14 residues. The chain's CDR3 is CASSFHRVSYEQYF.

The rearrangement uses TRBV20-1 and TRBJ2-4. Germline V lookup: CDR1 DFQATT, CDR2 SNEGSKA (reference sequence). The CDR3 covers 14 residues. CDR3 sequence reads: CSAREQLAKNIQYF.

V is TRBV30 and J is TRBJ1-6. This CDR3 is 15 amino acids long. Germline CDR1 GTSNPN, CDR2 SVGIG (reference sequence). The CDR3 spells CAWGGRTFYNSPLHF.

The V gene is TRBV10-2, the J gene TRBJ1-6; TCRdb names TRBD1, which stays unverified in the absence of DNA. The length of the CDR3 is 15 residues. Germline V gives CDR1 WSHSY, CDR2 SAAADI. The CDR3 here is CASRPTGDANSPLHF.

CDR3 in amino acids: CASSYGGSPVDTQYF. The chain combines TRBV6-2 or TRBV6-3 with TRBJ2-3; TCRdb calls TRBD2, which cannot be checked without DNA. The length of the CDR3 is 15 residues. In germline, CDR1 is MNHEY, CDR2 SVGEGT.